The 25 T cell receptor beta chains given below trace back to one sample, sequenced in a study of spatial heterogeneity in lung cancer (dated by TCRdb to about 2019). The library relied on 5' RACE. Sequenced using a NextSeq 500. The public reads were reprocessed in TCRdb via fastp at Q25 and MiXCR, keeping in-frame beta chains. Every entry covers one CDR3 protein and lists the most common genes and DNA from its rows. The sample table holds a few thousand distinct CDR3 sequences, of which 15% to 20% were seen once. Clones ranked in the top ten supply about 15% of the sample. The time point label for this specimen denotes: sample taken at primary tumor resection. These receptors lack a known antigen. The investigation overall reported the following: The number of expanded intratumoral alpha and beta TCRs correlated with the tumor nonsynonymous mutation count.

Source: lung tumor tissue, taken at surgery. The receptor source for this set is a male donor with early-stage non-small cell lung cancer.

For this clonotype: This beta chain is an off-target read within a library intended for alpha chains, so its frequency means little. The rearrangement links TRBV4-1 to TRBJ1-3; D is perhaps TRBD1 (5 bases). V was cut by 4 bases and J by 0 bases, with 10 bases left in between. Germline CDR1 reads MGHRA; CDR2 reads YSYEKL. There are 15 residues in the CDR3. This chain's CDR3 is CASSPSRVSGNTIYF. The DNA of the CDR3 is TGCGCCAGCAGCCCGTCCAGGGTCTCTGGAAACACCATATATTTT.

This clonotype was observed a few times. A library made for alpha chains picked up this beta chain off target, so its size means little. The rearrangement links TRBV10-3 to TRBJ2-7; D tentatively reads TRBD1 or TRBD2 (5 bases each). Germline V gene lookup returns CDR1 ENHRY and CDR2 SYGVKD. V lost 6 bases and J lost 0, with 12 bases in between. The CDR3 sequence is 14 residues long. CDR3 in amino acids: CAISSGRASYEQYF. The CDR3 DNA reads TGTGCCATCAGCTCGGGACGGGCCTCCTACGAGCAGTACTTC.

By its share, this clonotype is medium-sized. This beta chain appears as a stray read in a library generated for alpha chains; its size is not informative. CDR3 amino acids: CASSSGQGDGNEQFF. In nucleotides, the CDR3 is TGCGCCAGCAGCTCGGGACAGGGGGATGGCAATGAGCAGTTCTTC. The chain links TRBV5-1 to TRBJ2-1, with 11 nucleotides matching TRBD1. The V gene end was trimmed by 3 bases and the J gene end by 6 bases; junction bases not matched to a gene: 5. Germline V gene data show CDR1 as SGHRS and CDR2 as YFSETQ. CDR3 size: 15 residues.

This clonotype is labeled as large. Being off target in a library aimed at alpha chains, this beta chain has a size of little meaning. The gene calls are TRBV18 and TRBJ1-2, with TRBD1 as a possible D gene (6 bases). Trimming stripped 2 bases from V and 6 bases from J, with 10 bases between. This CDR3 region has 13 residues. Germline lookup yields CDR1 KGHSH and CDR2 LQKENI. The CDR3 here is CASSPRSGDGYTF. The CDR3, as DNA: TGTGCCAGCTCACCAAGGTCAGGGGATGGCTACACCTTC.

Remarks on this clonotype: This beta chain is a stray sequence in a library constructed for alpha chains; its clone size is not meaningful. V usage is TRBV5-1 and J usage is TRBJ1-1; TRBD1 matches 7 bases. Losses at the gene ends were 6 bases for V and 0 bases for J; bases not matched to a gene: 5. Germline-derived CDR1 and CDR2 are SGHRS and YFSETQ. The CDR3 extends over 14 amino acids. CDR3 coding DNA: TGCGCCAGCAACAAACAGGGGATGAACACTGAAGCTTTCTTT. This translates into CASNKQGMNTEAFF.

This clonotype was seen more than once but under ten times. Little can be read into the size of this beta chain, an off-target read in a library designed for alpha chains. The chain is built from TRBV20-1 and TRBJ2-7; D assignment may be TRBD1 or TRBD2 (6 bases each). The V end lost 2 bases, the J end lost 11 bases, and 16 bases lay between the germline ends. This CDR3 comprises 12 residues. CDR1 is DFQATT, CDR2 SNEGSKA, per germline (reference sequence). Here the CDR3 reads CSARFSGAREYF. In DNA, the CDR3 is TGCAGTGCTAGATTTTCGGGGGCAAGGGAGTACTTC.

Within the sample, this clonotype is medium-sized. The library was designed around alpha chains, so this beta chain is a stray read whose abundance carries little weight. The CDR3 spells CASSLGLGEQYF. As DNA, the CDR3 is TGTGCCAGCAGCTTGGGGCTTGGCGAGCAGTACTTC. V is TRBV5-6 and J is TRBJ2-7, with D unclear. The CDR3 runs to 12 residues. With 0 bases removed from V and 6 bases from J, the gap between germline ends came to 7 bases. Germline CDR1 SGHDT, CDR2 YYEEEE.

This clonotype is termed medium-sized. This beta chain is a stray read from a library made for alpha chains; its abundance is not meaningful. This chain connects TRBV24-1 to TRBJ2-3, with D tentatively TRBD2 (5 bases). The CDR3 has 16 residues. Germline CDR1 KGHDR, CDR2 SFDVKD. Trimming removed 2 bases from V and 2 bases from J, with 13 bases in between. The CDR3 coding sequence is TGTGCCACCAGTGATTATAGTACGGGGATCACAGATACGCAGTATTTT. It specifies CATSDYSTGITDTQYF.

With respect to this clonotype: This beta chain appears as a stray read in a library generated for alpha chains; its size is not informative. The rearrangement joins TRBV7-3 to TRBJ1-2; D is unclear. This CDR3 comprises 15 residues. Germline V gives CDR1 SGHTA, CDR2 FQGTGA. V lost 5 bases and J lost 4, with 17 bases in between. The CDR3 loop reads CASSPGRSEGYGYTF. CDR3 nucleotides: TGTGCCAGCAGCCCTGGACGGTCTGAGGGCTATGGCTACACCTTC.

As to this clonotype: This beta chain slipped into a library made for alpha chains as a stray read, so its size is not meaningful. CDR3 protein: CASSEAGPGLAGRTDTQYF. The CDR3 DNA is TGTGCCAGCAGTGAAGCGGGGCCGGGACTAGCGGGGAGGACAGATACGCAGTATTTT. The V gene is TRBV6-1, the J gene TRBJ2-3; TRBD2 matches 13 bases. The germline gives CDR1 MNHNS, CDR2 SASEGT. This CDR3 has 19 amino acids. V shed 0 bases and J 3 bases; nucleotides not matched to a gene: 9.

This clonotype was detected a few times. This beta chain is an unintended read in a library built for alpha chains; its size means little. The chain recombines TRBV30 with TRBJ2-1, with D perhaps TRBD2 (6 bases). This CDR3 contains 14 residues. CDR1 is GTSNPN, CDR2 SVGIG, per germline (reference sequence). The germline V and J ends were trimmed by 2 bases and 2 bases, with 10 bases remaining between them. For the CDR3, the DNA is TGTGCCTGGAGTTGGGACTCAACCTACAATGAGCAGTTCTTC. Translation: CAWSWDSTYNEQFF.

For this clonotype: The size of this beta chain means little, since it is a stray read in a library made for alpha chains. The J gene is TRBJ2-7, the V gene TRBV6-1; TRBD1 is a possible D gene (6 bases). The length of the CDR3 is 13 residues. Looked up from germline, CDR1 is MNHNS and CDR2 is SASEGT. With 5 bases removed from V and 3 bases from J, the gap between germline ends came to 11 bases. The CDR3 nucleotides read TGTGCCAGCAGTTCTGGACAGATCTACGAGCAGTACTTC. Its protein is CASSSGQIYEQYF.

This clonotype showed up many times. This beta chain lies outside the target of a library built for alpha chains; its clone size means little. This chain uses TRBV4-1 with TRBJ2-3; 15 bases are shared with TRBD2. After removal of 1 base from V and 6 bases from J, the junction contained 5 bases not matched to a gene. The CDR3 sequence is 17 residues long. Germline values: CDR1 MGHRA, CDR2 YSYEKL. The CDR3 loop reads CASSQVLGLAGGDTQYF. The CDR3, as DNA: TGCGCCAGCAGCCAAGTTTTAGGACTAGCGGGAGGGGATACGCAGTATTTT.

This clonotype was seen only a few times. This beta chain is a stray sequence in a library constructed for alpha chains; its clone size is not meaningful. The CDR3 region has the DNA TGCGCCAGCACCAATACCTTCGGACAGGCACAAGAGACCCAGTACTTC. Its translation is CASTNTFGQAQETQYF. The chain recombines TRBV5-1 with TRBJ2-5; 7 nucleotides agree with TRBD1. This CDR3 spans 16 amino acids. The J segment lost 2 bases and the V segment lost 6 bases, leaving 13 bases of the junction unmatched. Germline V gene lookup returns CDR1 SGHRS and CDR2 YFSETQ.

This clonotype qualifies as large. The size of this beta chain means little, since it is a stray read in a library made for alpha chains. J is TRBJ1-2 and V is TRBV20-1; D is possibly TRBD1 (5 bases). Trimming removed 2 bases from V and 0 bases from J, with 10 bases in between. From germline, CDR1 is DFQATT and CDR2 SNEGSKA (reference sequence). The CDR3 sequence is 14 residues long. The CDR3 here is CSARSDRPNYGYTF. The DNA of the CDR3 is TGCAGTGCTAGAAGTGACAGACCTAACTATGGCTACACCTTC.

A word on this clonotype: This beta chain slipped into a library made for alpha chains as a stray read, so its size is not meaningful. The CDR3 sequence is CASSPGTGGKGAFF. CDR3 DNA: TGTGCCAGCAGTCCAGGGACAGGGGGCAAAGGAGCTTTCTTT. This sequence joins TRBV27 and TRBJ1-1; 12 bases match TRBD1. The CDR3 runs 14 residues. Germline V gene sequence: CDR1 MNHEY, CDR2 SMNVEV (reference sequence). J lost 10 bases, V lost 5 bases, and 8 bases had no gene match.

In the case of this clonotype: Found in a library prepared for alpha chains, this beta chain is an off-target read, and its abundance has little meaning. The chain recombines TRBV10-3 with TRBJ2-7; TRBD1 matches 10 bases. Looked up from germline, CDR1 is ENHRY and CDR2 is SYGVKD. This CDR3 region has 13 residues. After removal of 10 bases from V and 1 base from J, the junction contained 4 bases not matched to a gene. CDR3 amino acids: CATRDRGSYEQYF. Here the CDR3 DNA reads TGTGCCACCCGGGACAGGGGTTCCTACGAGCAGTACTTC.

This clonotype is labeled medium-sized (0.01 to 0.1%). Within a library made for alpha chains, this beta chain is off target, and its count is uninformative. The V call is TRBV30, the J call TRBJ1-1; D may be TRBD1 (6 bases). V dropped 4 bases and J dropped 2 bases, with 14 bases sitting between them. This CDR3 spans 14 amino acids. Germline lookup yields CDR1 GTSNPN and CDR2 SVGIG (reference sequence). This CDR3 reads CAWTAGTFNTEAFF. In DNA form, the CDR3 reads TGTGCCTGGACCGCCGGGACATTTAACACTGAAGCTTTCTTT.

A word on this clonotype: A much larger clonotype is one base distant, so this may be a read error. This beta chain slipped into a library made for alpha chains as a stray read, so its size is not meaningful. The chain uses TRBV5-1 and TRBJ2-2, with 9 positions matching TRBD1. Germline V gives CDR1 SGHRS, CDR2 YFSETQ. This CDR3 is built from 14 residues. Losses at the gene ends were 4 bases for V and 8 bases for J; bases not matched to a gene: 6. In nucleotides, the CDR3 is TGCGCCAGCAGCCCGGGACAGGGCAAGGGGGAGCTGTTTTTT. Translating gives CASSPGQGKGELFF.

Sample share makes this clonotype medium-sized. This beta chain appears as a stray read in a library generated for alpha chains; its size is not informative. The chain carries TRBV19 and TRBJ2-5; D is undetermined. The CDR3 sequence is 14 residues long. Between the trimmed V and J ends, which lost 3 bases and 5 bases, there was a span of 13 bases. The germline V gene has CDR1 LNHDA and CDR2 SQIVND (reference sequence). The chain's CDR3 is CASSIIPGPETQYF. In DNA form, the CDR3 reads TGTGCCAGTAGTATTATCCCTGGGCCGGAGACCCAGTACTTC.

Of note for this clonotype: Because this beta chain is a stray read in a library intended to capture alpha chains, its abundance should not be given much weight. This chain joins TRBV4-1 and TRBJ2-5; D unclear. Trimming removed 1 base at V and 4 bases at J, with 7 bases between. The germline V gene encodes CDR1 MGHRA and CDR2 YSYEKL. This CDR3 comprises 13 residues. DNA for the CDR3: TGCGCCAGCAGCCAAGTTCTGAGAGAGACCCAGTACTTC. Protein product: CASSQVLRETQYF.

This clonotype is classed as medium-sized. This beta chain came through as a stray read in a library set up for alpha chains, and its size says little. This rearrangement joins TRBV28 to TRBJ2-1, with D hard to call. Germline loops: CDR1 MDHEN, CDR2 SYDVKM. The CDR3 length is 13 residues. With 4 bases removed from V and 9 bases from J, the gap between germline ends came to 13 bases. The CDR3, as DNA: TGTGCCAGCAGTTCTCCCTACTTGAGTGAGCAGTTCTTC. Its protein product is CASSSPYLSEQFF.

Regarding this clonotype: Found in a library prepared for alpha chains, this beta chain is an off-target read, and its abundance has little meaning. The chain recombines TRBV13 with TRBJ2-7, with 12 bases aligning to TRBD2. This CDR3 region has 15 residues. Germline loops: CDR1 PRHDT, CDR2 FYEKMQ (reference sequence). Trimming cost V 5 bases and J 5 bases; bases outside gene matches: 7. DNA of the CDR3: TGTGCCAGCAGCCGATGGACTAGCGGGGAAGACGAGCAGTACTTC. This gives the protein CASSRWTSGEDEQYF.

Only a few counts were recorded for this clonotype. This beta chain is a stray sequence in a library constructed for alpha chains; its clone size is not meaningful. The chain recombines TRBV7-2 with TRBJ2-7; no firm D call. V lost 2 bases to trimming and J lost 0 bases, with 5 bases between them. CDR1 and CDR2 from the germline V gene are SGHTA and FQGNSA. This CDR3 has 13 residues. The CDR3 loop reads CASSLPGSYEQYF. CDR3 nucleotide sequence: TGTGCCAGCAGCTTACCGGGCTCCTACGAGCAGTACTTC.

Within the sample, this clonotype is medium-sized. This beta chain lies outside the target of a library built for alpha chains; its clone size means little. The chain couples TRBV6-1 to TRBJ2-7; a weak D match, TRBD1 (5 bases). This CDR3 spans 14 amino acids. V lost 1 base and J lost 4, with 11 bases in between. Germline V gene lookup returns CDR1 MNHNS and CDR2 SASEGT. This chain's CDR3 is CASSEERGGYEQYF. For the CDR3, the DNA is TGTGCCAGCAGTGAAGAAAGGGGTGGGTACGAGCAGTACTTC.